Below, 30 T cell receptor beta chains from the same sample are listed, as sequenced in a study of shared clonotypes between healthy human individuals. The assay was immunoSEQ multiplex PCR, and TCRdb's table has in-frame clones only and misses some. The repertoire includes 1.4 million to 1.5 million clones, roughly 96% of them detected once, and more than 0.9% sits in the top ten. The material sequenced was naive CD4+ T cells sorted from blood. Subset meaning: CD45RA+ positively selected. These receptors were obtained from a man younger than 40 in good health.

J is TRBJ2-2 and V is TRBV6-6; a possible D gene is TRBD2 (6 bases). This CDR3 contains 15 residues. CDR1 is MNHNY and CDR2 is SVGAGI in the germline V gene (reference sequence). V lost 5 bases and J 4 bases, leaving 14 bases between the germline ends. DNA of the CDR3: TGTGCCAGCAGTGCCAGCGGGCCGATCACCGGGGAGCTGTTTTTT. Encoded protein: CASSASGPITGELFF.

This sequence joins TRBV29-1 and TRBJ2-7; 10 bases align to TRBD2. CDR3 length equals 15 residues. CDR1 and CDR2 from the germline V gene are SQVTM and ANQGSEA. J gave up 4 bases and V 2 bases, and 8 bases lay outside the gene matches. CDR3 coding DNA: TGCAGCGTTGAAAGATCTAGCGGGGGAGGGTACGAGCAGTACTTC. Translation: CSVERSSGGGYEQYF.

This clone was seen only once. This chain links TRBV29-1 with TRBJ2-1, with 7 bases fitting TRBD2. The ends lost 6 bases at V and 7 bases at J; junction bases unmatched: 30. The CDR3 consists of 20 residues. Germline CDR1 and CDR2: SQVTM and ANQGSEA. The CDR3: CSVGGRGRDGRPLRANEQFF. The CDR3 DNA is TGCAGCGTCGGGGGTAGGGGCCGTGACGGGAGGCCGTTGAGGGCAAATGAGCAGTTCTTC.

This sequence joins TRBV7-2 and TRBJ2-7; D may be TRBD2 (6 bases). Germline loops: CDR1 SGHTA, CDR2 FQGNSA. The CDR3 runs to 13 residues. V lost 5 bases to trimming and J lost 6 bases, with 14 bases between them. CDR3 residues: CASSRTSTFEQYF. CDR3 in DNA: TGTGCCAGCAGCCGTACTAGCACCTTCGAGCAGTACTTC.

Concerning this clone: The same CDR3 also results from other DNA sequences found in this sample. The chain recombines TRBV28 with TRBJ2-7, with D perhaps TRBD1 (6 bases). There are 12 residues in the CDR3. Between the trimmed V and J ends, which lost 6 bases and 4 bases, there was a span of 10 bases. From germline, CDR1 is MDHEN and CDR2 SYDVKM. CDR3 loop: CASRKDSYEQYF. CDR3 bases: TGTGCCAGCAGGAAGGACAGTTACGAGCAGTACTTC.

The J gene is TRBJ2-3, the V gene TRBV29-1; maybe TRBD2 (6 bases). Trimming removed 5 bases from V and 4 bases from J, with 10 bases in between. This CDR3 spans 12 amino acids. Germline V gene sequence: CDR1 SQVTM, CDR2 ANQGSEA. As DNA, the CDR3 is TGCAGCGTTCTATGGGGGGCAGATACGCAGTATTTT. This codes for CSVLWGADTQYF.

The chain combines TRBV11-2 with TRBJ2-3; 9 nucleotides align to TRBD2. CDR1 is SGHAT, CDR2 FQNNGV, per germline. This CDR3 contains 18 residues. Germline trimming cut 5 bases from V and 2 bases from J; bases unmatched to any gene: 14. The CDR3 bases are TGTGCCAGCAGCCCCACGGTTAGCGGGAGTACCCACACAGATACGCAGTATTTT. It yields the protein CASSPTVSGSTHTDTQYF.

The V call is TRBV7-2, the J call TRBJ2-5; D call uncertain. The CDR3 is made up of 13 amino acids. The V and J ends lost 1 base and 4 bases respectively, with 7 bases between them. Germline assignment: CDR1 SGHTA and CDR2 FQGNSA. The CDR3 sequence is CASSLGLGETQYF. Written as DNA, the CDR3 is TGTGCCAGCAGCTTAGGGCTGGGAGAGACCCAGTACTTC.

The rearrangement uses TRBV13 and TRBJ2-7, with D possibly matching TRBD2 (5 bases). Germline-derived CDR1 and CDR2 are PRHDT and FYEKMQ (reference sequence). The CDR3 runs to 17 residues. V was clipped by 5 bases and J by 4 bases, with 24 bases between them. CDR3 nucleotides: TGTGCCAGCAGCACGGCGAGCTGGACTCGGAGTTTTTACGAGCAGTACTTC. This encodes CASSTASWTRSFYEQYF.

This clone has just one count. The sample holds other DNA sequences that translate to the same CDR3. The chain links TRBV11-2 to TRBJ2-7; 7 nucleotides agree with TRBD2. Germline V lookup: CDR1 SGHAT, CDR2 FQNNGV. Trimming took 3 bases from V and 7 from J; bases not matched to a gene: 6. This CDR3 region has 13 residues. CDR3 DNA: TGTGCCAGCAGCTTGGGCTCCGGGGGGGAGCAGTACTTC. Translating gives CASSLGSGGEQYF. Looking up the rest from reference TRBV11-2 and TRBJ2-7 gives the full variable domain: EAGVAQSPRYKIIEKRQSVAFWCNPISGHATLYWYQQILGQGPKLLIQFQNNGVVDDSQLPKDRFSAERLKGVDSTLKIQPAKLEDSAVYLCASSLGSGGEQYFGPGTRLTVT.

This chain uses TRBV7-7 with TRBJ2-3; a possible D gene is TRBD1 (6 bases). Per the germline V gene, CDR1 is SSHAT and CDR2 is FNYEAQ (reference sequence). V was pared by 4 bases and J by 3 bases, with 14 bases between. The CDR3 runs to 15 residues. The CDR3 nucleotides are TGTGCCAGCAGCTCCGCTCCCAGGGGTACAGATACGCAGTATTTT. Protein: CASSSAPRGTDTQYF.

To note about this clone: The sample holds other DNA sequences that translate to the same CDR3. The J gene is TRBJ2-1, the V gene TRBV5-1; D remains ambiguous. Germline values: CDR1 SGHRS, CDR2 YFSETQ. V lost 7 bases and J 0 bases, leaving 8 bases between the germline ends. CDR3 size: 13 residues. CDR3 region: CASALDSYNEQFF. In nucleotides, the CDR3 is TGCGCCAGCGCTCTAGACTCCTACAATGAGCAGTTCTTC.

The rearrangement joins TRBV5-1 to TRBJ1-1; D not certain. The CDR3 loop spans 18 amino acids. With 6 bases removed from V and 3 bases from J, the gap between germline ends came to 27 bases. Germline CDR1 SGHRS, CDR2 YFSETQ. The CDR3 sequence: CASTKLGSTNRPDTEAFF. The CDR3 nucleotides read TGCGCCAGCACAAAACTTGGGTCCACCAATCGTCCAGACACTGAAGCTTTCTTT.

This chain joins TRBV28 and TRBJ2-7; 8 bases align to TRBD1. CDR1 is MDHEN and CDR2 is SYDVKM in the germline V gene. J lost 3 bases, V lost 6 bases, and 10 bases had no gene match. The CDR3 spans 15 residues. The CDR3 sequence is CASRAPGTGNYEQYF. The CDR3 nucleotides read TGTGCCAGCAGAGCTCCCGGGACAGGTAACTACGAGCAGTACTTC.

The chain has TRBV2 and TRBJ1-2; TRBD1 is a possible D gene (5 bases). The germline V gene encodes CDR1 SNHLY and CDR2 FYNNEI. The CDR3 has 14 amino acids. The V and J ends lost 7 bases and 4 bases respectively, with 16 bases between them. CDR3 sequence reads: CASTPTGGGYGYTF. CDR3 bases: TGTGCCAGCACCCCGACCGGGGGGGGCTATGGCTACACCTTC.

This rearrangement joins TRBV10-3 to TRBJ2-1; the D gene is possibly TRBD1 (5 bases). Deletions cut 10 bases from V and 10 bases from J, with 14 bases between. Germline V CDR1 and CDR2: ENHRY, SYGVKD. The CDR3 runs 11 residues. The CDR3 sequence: CASRGAREQFF. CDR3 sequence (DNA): TGTGCCAGCCGTGGGGCACGGGAGCAGTTCTTC.

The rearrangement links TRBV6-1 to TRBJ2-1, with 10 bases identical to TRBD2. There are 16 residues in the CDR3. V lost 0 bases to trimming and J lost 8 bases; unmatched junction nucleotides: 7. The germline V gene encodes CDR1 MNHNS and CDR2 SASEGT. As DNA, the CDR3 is TGTGCCAGCAGTGAAGCGCACGGGCTAGCGGGAGATGAGCAGTTCTTC. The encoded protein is CASSEAHGLAGDEQFF.

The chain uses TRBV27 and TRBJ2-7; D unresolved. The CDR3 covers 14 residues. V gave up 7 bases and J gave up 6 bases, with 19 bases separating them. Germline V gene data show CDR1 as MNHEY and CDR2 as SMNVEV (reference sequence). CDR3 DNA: TGTGCCAGCACTTCACCCTGGACCGGCGGCGAGCAGTACTTC. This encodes CASTSPWTGGEQYF.

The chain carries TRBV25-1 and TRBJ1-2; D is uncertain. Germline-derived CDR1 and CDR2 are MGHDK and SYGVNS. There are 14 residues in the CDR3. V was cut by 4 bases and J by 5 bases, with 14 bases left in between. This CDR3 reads CASSAPQEIYGYTF. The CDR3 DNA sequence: TGTGCCAGCAGTGCCCCTCAGGAGATTTATGGCTACACCTTC.

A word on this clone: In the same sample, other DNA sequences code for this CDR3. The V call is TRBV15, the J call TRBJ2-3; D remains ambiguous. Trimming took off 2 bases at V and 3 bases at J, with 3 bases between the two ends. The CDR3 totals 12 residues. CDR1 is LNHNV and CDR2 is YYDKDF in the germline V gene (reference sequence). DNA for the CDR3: TGTGCCACCAGCAGACGAACAGATACGCAGTATTTT. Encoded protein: CATSRRTDTQYF.

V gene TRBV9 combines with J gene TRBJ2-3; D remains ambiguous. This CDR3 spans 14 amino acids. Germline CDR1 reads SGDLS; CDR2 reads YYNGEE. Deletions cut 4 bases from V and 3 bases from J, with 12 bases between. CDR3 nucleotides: TGTGCCAGCAGCTCACGAGCCAGTACAGATACGCAGTATTTT. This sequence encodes CASSSRASTDTQYF.

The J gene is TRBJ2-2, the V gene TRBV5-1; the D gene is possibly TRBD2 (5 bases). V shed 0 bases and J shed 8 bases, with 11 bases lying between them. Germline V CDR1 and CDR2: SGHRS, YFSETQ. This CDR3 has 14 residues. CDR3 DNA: TGCGCCAGCAGCTTGGTAGCGTCCAAAGGGGAGCTGTTTTTT. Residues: CASSLVASKGELFF.

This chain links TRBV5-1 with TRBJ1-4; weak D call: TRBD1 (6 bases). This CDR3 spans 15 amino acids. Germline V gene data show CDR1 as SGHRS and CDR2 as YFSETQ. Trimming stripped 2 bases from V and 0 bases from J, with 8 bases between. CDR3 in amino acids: CASSFGTTTNEKLFF. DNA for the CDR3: TGCGCCAGCAGCTTTGGGACAACAACTAATGAAAAACTGTTTTTT.

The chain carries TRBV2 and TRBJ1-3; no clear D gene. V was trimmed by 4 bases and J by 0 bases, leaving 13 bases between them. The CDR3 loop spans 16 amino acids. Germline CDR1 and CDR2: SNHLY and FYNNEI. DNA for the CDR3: TGTGCCAGCAGTGGACGGGCCCCAATCTCTGGAAACACCATATATTTT. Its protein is CASSGRAPISGNTIYF.

The CDR3 sequence: CASSVTGSPYEQYF. In DNA, the CDR3 is TGTGCCAGCAGTGTAACAGGGTCCCCCTACGAGCAGTACTTC. V is TRBV2 and J is TRBJ2-7, with D possibly matching TRBD1 (6 bases). From germline, CDR1 is SNHLY and CDR2 FYNNEI. Trimming stripped 4 bases from V and 2 bases from J, with 12 bases between. The CDR3 totals 14 residues.

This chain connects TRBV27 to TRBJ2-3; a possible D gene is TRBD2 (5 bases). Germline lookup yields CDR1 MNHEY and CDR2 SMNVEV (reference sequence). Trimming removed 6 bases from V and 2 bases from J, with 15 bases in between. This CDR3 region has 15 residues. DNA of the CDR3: TGTGCCAGCAGACAACTAGTGCCGTACACAGATACGCAGTATTTT. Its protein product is CASRQLVPYTDTQYF.

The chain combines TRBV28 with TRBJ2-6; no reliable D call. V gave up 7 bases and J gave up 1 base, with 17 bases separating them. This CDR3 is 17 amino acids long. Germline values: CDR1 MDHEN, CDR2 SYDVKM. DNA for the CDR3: TGTGCCAGCATTCCGCTGGTCCGAGGATCTGGGGCCAACGTCCTGACTTTC. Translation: CASIPLVRGSGANVLTF.

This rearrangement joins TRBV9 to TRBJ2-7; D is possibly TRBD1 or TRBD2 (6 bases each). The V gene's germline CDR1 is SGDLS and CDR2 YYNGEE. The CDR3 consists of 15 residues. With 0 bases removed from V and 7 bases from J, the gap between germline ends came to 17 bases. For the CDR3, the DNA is TGTGCCAGCAGCGTAGAGGGGGGCAGACCTACGGAGCAGTACTTC. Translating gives CASSVEGGRPTEQYF.

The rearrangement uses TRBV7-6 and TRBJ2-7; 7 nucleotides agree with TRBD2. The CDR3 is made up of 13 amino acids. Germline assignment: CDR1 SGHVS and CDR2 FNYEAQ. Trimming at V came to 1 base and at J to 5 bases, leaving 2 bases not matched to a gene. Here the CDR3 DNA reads TGTGCCAGCAGCTTAGGACTAGCCAACGAGCAGTACTTC. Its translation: CASSLGLANEQYF.

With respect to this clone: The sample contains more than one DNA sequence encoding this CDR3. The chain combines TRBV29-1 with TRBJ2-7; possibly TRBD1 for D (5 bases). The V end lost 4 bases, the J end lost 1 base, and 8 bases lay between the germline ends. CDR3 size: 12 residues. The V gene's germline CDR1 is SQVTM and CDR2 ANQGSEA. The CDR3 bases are TGCAGCGTTGGCGCAGGGTCCTACGAGCAGTACTTC. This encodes CSVGAGSYEQYF.